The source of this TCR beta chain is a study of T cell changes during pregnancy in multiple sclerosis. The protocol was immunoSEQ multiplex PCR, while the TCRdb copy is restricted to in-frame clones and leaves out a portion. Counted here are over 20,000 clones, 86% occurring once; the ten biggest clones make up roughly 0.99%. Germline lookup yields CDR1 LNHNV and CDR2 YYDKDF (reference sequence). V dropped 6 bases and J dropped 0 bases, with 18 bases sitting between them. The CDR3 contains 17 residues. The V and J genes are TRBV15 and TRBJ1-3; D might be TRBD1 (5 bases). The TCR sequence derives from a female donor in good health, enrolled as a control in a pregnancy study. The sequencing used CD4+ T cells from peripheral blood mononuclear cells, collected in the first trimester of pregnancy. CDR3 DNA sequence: TGTGCCACCAGGCCTATCCCACAGGCCTCCTCTGGAAACACCATATATTTT. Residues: CATRPIPQASSGNTIYF. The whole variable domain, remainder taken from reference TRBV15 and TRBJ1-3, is DAMVIQNPRYQVTQFGKPVTLSCSQTLNHNVMYWYQQKSSQAPKLLFHYYDKDFNNEADTPDNFQSRRPNTSFCFLDIRSPGLGDTAMYLCATRPIPQASSGNTIYFGEGSWLTVV.